This entry features one TCR beta chain sequence. Its specificity is not known. The assay was immunoSEQ multiplex PCR, and TCRdb's table has in-frame clones only and misses some. The profile shows 97,000 or so clones, roughly 95% of them singletons. The record originates from a study of T cells in pancreatic ductal adenocarcinoma. No neoadjuvant therapy was given to the selected pancreatic ductal adenocarcinoma patients before their surgery. Study-wide results and caveats: Blood had more productive templates and roughly 7.5-fold more unique clonotypes than tumor. The resected pancreatic cancer cohort was biased toward the minority with early-stage disease.

The specimen was PBMCs. This receptor was obtained from a human donor with pancreatic ductal adenocarcinoma.

CDR3: CASSEQGPETQYF. In DNA form, the CDR3 reads TGCGCCAGCAGTGAGCAGGGTCCAGAGACCCAGTACTTC. The chain joins TRBV10-2 to TRBJ2-5; a possible D gene is TRBD1 (5 bases). Trimming cost V 2 bases and J 4 bases, with 8 bases left between them. Germline CDR1 is WSHSY and CDR2 is SAAADI. The CDR3 contains 13 residues.